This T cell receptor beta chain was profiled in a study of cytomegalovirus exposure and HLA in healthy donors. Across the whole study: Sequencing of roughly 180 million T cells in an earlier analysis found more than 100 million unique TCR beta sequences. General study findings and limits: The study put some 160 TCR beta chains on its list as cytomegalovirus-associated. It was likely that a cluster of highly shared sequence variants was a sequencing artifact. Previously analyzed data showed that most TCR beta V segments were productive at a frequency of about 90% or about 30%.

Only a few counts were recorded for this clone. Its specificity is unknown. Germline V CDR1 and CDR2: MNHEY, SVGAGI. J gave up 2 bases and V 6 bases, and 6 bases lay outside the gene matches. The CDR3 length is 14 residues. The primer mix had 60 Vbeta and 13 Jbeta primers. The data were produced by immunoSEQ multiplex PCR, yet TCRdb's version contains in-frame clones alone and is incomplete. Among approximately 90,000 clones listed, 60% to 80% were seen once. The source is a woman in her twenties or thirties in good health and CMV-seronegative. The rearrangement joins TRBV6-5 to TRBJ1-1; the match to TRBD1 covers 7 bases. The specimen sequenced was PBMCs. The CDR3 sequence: CASSLRDSNTEAFF. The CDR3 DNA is TGTGCCAGCAGCCTCCGGGACAGCAACACTGAAGCTTTCTTT.